This entry concerns a single T cell receptor (beta chain). Original processing methods: Amplification of reference gene primers provided the estimated nucleated cell counts. Sequenced by immunoSEQ multiplex PCR; TCRdb stores in-frame clones only, minus some. The D gene and trimming were derived from the DNA, and the V and J assignments and clone size from that table. The sample includes tens of thousands of clones, around nine tenths seen only once; the top ten take about 10%. The CDR3 spans 16 residues. Germline CDR1 and CDR2: SGHNT and YENEEA. V shed 5 bases, J shed 6 bases, and the junction held 11 bases outside the gene matches. These data are taken from a study of blood T cell repertoires in COVID-19. For the study at large: Samples representing acute and convalescent COVID-19 were sourced from the United States, Italy and Spain. Nucleic acid was either cDNA or gDNA, and it came from T cells, B-cell-depleted T cells, or PBMCs.

V is TRBV11-3 and J is TRBJ2-2, with 8 bases lining up with TRBD2. What was sequenced was peripheral blood. The clonotype was recovered from a man in his forties or fifties with active COVID-19. The CDR3, as DNA: TGTGCCAGCAGCACCAGATCCCGGGGGGGGGCCGGGGAGCTGTTTTTT. Translating gives CASSTRSRGGAGELFF.